This T cell receptor (beta chain) was found in a study of T cells in Graves' hyperthyroidism and ophthalmopathy. Study-wide results and limits: Most clonotypes expanded in thyroid above 0.001 were likewise present in blood.

RNA transcripts gave rise to amplified TCR beta CDR3 regions. Initially, a first-round RT-PCR of the TCR CDR3 employed the HTBI primer set. TCRdb redid the calling of the multiplex PCR reads with MiXCR, one entry per CDR3 protein. The sample has approximately 430,000 distinct CDR3 sequences, 15% to 18% seen once. Germline CDR1 and CDR2: SGHRS and YFSETQ. V shed 4 bases and J shed 5 bases, with 24 bases lying between them. The CDR3 is 18 amino acids. A word on this clonotype: Its antigen is undetermined.

Graves' hyperthyroidism was deemed stable given no ophthalmopathy progression within 18 months. The PBMCs had their origin in 10 ml of fresh peripheral blood. The sequence derives from a woman younger than 30 with Graves' hyperthyroidism. Material for sequencing was blood. The rearrangement links TRBV5-1 to TRBJ1-4, with D possibly matching TRBD1 (6 bases). The CDR3 DNA reads as TGCGCCAGCAGCGTAGGGGGGCGGTTCGGATTATTAAATGAAAAACTGTTTTTT. It codes for CASSVGGRFGLLNEKLFF.